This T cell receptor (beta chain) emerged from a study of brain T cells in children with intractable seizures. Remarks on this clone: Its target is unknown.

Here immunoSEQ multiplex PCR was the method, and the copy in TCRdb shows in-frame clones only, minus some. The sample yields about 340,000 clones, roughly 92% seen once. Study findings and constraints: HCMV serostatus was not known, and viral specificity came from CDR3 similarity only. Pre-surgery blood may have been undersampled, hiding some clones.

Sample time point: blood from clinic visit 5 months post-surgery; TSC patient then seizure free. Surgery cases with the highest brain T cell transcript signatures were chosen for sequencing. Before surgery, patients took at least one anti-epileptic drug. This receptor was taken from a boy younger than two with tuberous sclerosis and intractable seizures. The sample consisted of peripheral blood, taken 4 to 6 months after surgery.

The CDR3 DNA reads as TGCGCCAGCAGCCAAGGGGGCCCAAGGGGGCGTTACTCGGATACGCAGTATTTT. It translates to CASSQGGPRGRYSDTQYF. The chain combines TRBV4-1 with TRBJ2-3; 7 positions agree with TRBD1. The CDR3 has 18 amino acids. The ends lost 1 base at V and 6 bases at J; junction bases unmatched: 16. Per the germline V gene, CDR1 is MGHRA and CDR2 is YSYEKL.